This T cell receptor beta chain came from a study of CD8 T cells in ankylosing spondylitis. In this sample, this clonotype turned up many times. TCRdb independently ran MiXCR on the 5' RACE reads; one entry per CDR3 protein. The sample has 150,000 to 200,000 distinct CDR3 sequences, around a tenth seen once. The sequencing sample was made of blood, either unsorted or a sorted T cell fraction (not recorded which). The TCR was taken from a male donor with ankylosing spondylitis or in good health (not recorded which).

The CDR3 region is CASSLDYTNTGELFF. The CDR3 bases are TGTGCCAGCAGCTTGGACTATACGAACACCGGGGAGCTGTTTTTT. The chain combines TRBV5-5 with TRBJ2-2; D gene ambiguous. V gave up 0 bases and J gave up 0 bases, with 6 bases separating them. Germline CDR1 SGHKS, CDR2 YYEKEE (reference sequence). The CDR3 sequence is 15 residues long.